These T cell receptor beta chains were read from a single sample in a study of CD8+CD57+ T cells in acquired aplastic anemia. TCRdb fed the reads into MiXCR, producing one record per CDR3 protein. The sample includes about 270,000 distinct CDR3 sequences, 50% to 70% of them seen just once. Material for sequencing was sorted CD4+, CD8+, or CD8+CD57+ T cells (not recorded which) from PBMCs. The receptors come from a human donor with severe aplastic anemia or a healthy control (not recorded which). Both conserved end residues are part of each CDR3. Fields, in order: J gene, D gene, clone size, V gene, CDR3 length, CDR3 DNA, CDR3 protein. D genes are given only for firm matches. Size values are once, few and many counts, or a class for expanded clones, and some rows have none.

>TRBJ2-2|NA|many|TRBV5-8|14
TGTGCCAGCAGCACACAGGCGAACACCGGGGAGCTGTTTTTT
CASSTQANTGELFF
>TRBJ1-2|TRBD1|many|TRBV5-1|12
TGCGCCAGCAGAGTGGGACAGGGTGACTACACCTTC
CASRVGQGDYTF
>TRBJ2-1|NA|many|TRBV10-3|13
TGTGCCATCTCGGAAAGCTCCTACAATGAGCAGTTCTTC
CAISESSYNEQFF
>TRBJ1-2|NA|NA|TRBV27|13
TGTGCCGGCAGTACGAGGACAATCCCTGGCTACACCTTC
CAGSTRTIPGYTF
>TRBJ2-7|TRBD1|few|TRBV6-5|14
TGTGCCAGCAGCTTTGGGACAGGGGCCTACGAGCAGTACTTC
CASSFGTGAYEQYF
>TRBJ2-7|TRBD2|once|TRBV15|19
TGTGCCACCAGCAGTGCTCAAGGGACTACGGGTTCGATGGCGTACGAGCAGTACTTC
CATSSAQGTTGSMAYEQYF
>TRBJ2-7|NA|few|TRBV5-1|14
TGCGCCAGCGGCTTGGTTCGGGGGATAGGTGAGCAGTACTTC
CASGLVRGIGEQYF
>TRBJ1-6|NA|once|TRBV20-1|14
TGCAGTGCTAGAGCTCAGGGTCGGAATTCACCCCTCCACTTT
CSARAQGRNSPLHF
>TRBJ2-7|TRBD2|NA|TRBV5-1|14
TGCGCCAGCGCCCAGGGAGGGTTCGCCCCCGAGCAGTACTTC
CASAQGGFAPEQYF
>TRBJ1-5|NA|NA|TRBV15|15
TGTGCCACCAGCAGAGACTACAGTAACAATCAGCCCCAGCATTTT
CATSRDYSNNQPQHF
>TRBJ2-3|TRBD2|NA|TRBV24-1|17
TGTGCCGCCAGTGACACCGGGACTAGCGGGGGGTGGGATACGCAGTATTTT
CAASDTGTSGGWDTQYF
>TRBJ1-1|NA|NA|TRBV5-4|16
TGTGCCAGCAGCTTGGTCAACGGACAGCGGAACACTGAAGCTTTCTTT
CASSLVNGQRNTEAFF
>TRBJ2-7|NA|few|TRBV4-2|14
TGTGCCAGCAGCCCAGGGAGGGGGGCCTACGAGCAGTACTTC
CASSPGRGAYEQYF
>TRBJ2-1|TRBD2|many|TRBV5-1|16
TGCGCCAGCAGCTTGGGGGGGGGGAGCTCCTACAATGAGCAGTTCTTC
CASSLGGGSSYNEQFF
>TRBJ2-5|TRBD2|NA|TRBV7-9|13
TGTGCCAGCAGCCTCCGACTAGCTGGGACCCAGTACTTC
CASSLRLAGTQYF
>TRBJ2-1|NA|once|TRBV15|13
TGTGCCACCAGCGGAGGGGTGAGCCAGCCCCAGTTCTTC
CATSGGVSQPQFF
>TRBJ2-5|TRBD1|NA|TRBV29-1|14
TGCAGCGTTGGGCAGACAGGGACGTCAGAGACCCAGTACTTC
CSVGQTGTSETQYF
>TRBJ1-6|NA|NA|TRBV6-4|14
TGTGCCAGCAGTGACCGGGACACAAATTCACCCCTCCACTTT
CASSDRDTNSPLHF
>TRBJ2-4|NA|many|TRBV7-2|15
TGTGCCAGCAGCCCCCGGGGGCCAGCCAAAAACATTCAGTACTTC
CASSPRGPAKNIQYF
>TRBJ1-1|TRBD1|few|TRBV25-1|15
TGTGCCAGCGTTGCCCCAGGGGGCATGAACACTGAAGCTTTCTTT
CASVAPGGMNTEAFF
>TRBJ2-1|NA|many|TRBV5-6|18
TGTGCCAGCAGCTTGTGGGTGGGGCGGGGGACATCCTACAATGAGCAGTTCTTC
CASSLWVGRGTSYNEQFF
>TRBJ2-2|NA|many|TRBV7-7|14
TGTGCTAGCAGCCCCCAGCTAGGGTTCGGGGAGCTGTTTTTT
CASSPQLGFGELFF
>TRBJ2-7|NA|NA|TRBV2|14
TGTGCCAGCAGTGACAGGGCGTCGTATGTCGAGCAGTACTTC
CASSDRASYVEQYF
>TRBJ2-7|NA|NA|TRBV6-4|8
TGTGCCAGGGGCGAGCAGTACTTC
CARGEQYF
>TRBJ2-1|TRBD2|NA|TRBV7-9|20
TGTGCCAGCAGCTCAGGAGGGACTAGCGGGACTGGCCTTGTCTACAATGAGCAGTTCTTC
CASSSGGTSGTGLVYNEQFF
>TRBJ1-2|TRBD1|NA|TRBV2|14
TGTGCCAGCAAGCTCAGACAGGGGGCGGCTGGCTACACCTTC
CASKLRQGAAGYTF
>TRBJ2-7|NA|NA|TRBV7-2|13
TGTGCCAGCAGCTTAGGCAAGGGGCTGGAGCAGTACTTC
CASSLGKGLEQYF
>TRBJ2-7|NA|NA|TRBV10-2|14
TGCGCCAGCACCAGAGATGCGGCAGACTACGAGCAGTACTTC
CASTRDAADYEQYF
>TRBJ1-4|NA|many|TRBV20-1|14
TGCAGTGCTAGGGTCGGACTGACTAATGAAAAACTGTTTTTT
CSARVGLTNEKLFF
>TRBJ2-7|NA|NA|TRBV19|14
TGTGCCACTAAGGTCAATTGGGGTTCCTACGAGCAGTACTTC
CATKVNWGSYEQYF
>TRBJ1-1|NA|many|TRBV28|14
TGTGCCAGCAGTTTAGGACCGCAGAACACTGAAGCTTTCTTT
CASSLGPQNTEAFF
>TRBJ2-5|TRBD2|NA|TRBV20-1|14
TGCAGTGCTAGAGCGGGAGGAGCAGGAGAGACCCAGTACTTC
CSARAGGAGETQYF
>TRBJ2-7|TRBD1|few|TRBV7-8|14
TGTGCCAGCAGCAGACAGGGGTCAGCCTATGAGCAGTACTTC
CASSRQGSAYEQYF
>TRBJ2-7|NA|NA|TRBV27|12
TGTGCCAGCATGGGAAGCTCCTACGAGCAGTACTTC
CASMGSSYEQYF
>TRBJ2-1|NA|NA|TRBV20-1|16
TGCAGTGCTAGAGATTCAAACGTGCCTTCCTACAATGAGCAGTTCTTC
CSARDSNVPSYNEQFF
>TRBJ1-1|NA|NA|TRBV5-1|16
TGCGCCAGCAGCATTATTACTGGTACCCAGGGGACTGAAGCTTTCTTT
CASSIITGTQGTEAFF
>TRBJ2-5|NA|few|TRBV5-1|11
TGCGCCAGCAGCTTAGGGGAGACCCGGTACTTC
CASSLGETRYF
>TRBJ1-1|TRBD1|NA|TRBV2|11
TGTGCCAGCCCCGGACAGGGAGAAGCTTTCTTT
CASPGQGEAFF
>TRBJ2-7|NA|many|TRBV11-1|13
TGTGCCAGCAGCTTGACAGCCTACTACGAGCAGTACTTC
CASSLTAYYEQYF
>TRBJ2-7|TRBD1|many|TRBV5-1|15
TGCGCCAGCAGCGACAGGGACAGGAGCTCCTACGAGCAGTACTTC
CASSDRDRSSYEQYF
>TRBJ2-7|NA|NA|TRBV29-1|12
TGCAGCGTGAGGGTTGGTTTTTACGAGCAGTACTTC
CSVRVGFYEQYF
>TRBJ1-3|NA|NA|TRBV2|15
TGTGCCAGCAGCCCCGACTCTTTCTCTGGAAACACCATATATTTT
CASSPDSFSGNTIYF
>TRBJ2-7|NA|few|TRBV7-2|14
TGTGCCAGCAGCTCCAGACCGACGGCCTACGAGCAGTACTTC
CASSSRPTAYEQYF
>TRBJ1-2|NA|NA|TRBV29-1|11
TGCAGCGCCGGCGGAGGCTATGGCTACACCTTC
CSAGGGYGYTF
>TRBJ1-1|NA|NA|TRBV29-1|13
TGCAGCGCCAGGGCAGGGCTGCACACTGAAGCTTTCTTT
CSARAGLHTEAFF
>TRBJ2-3|TRBD1|NA|TRBV15|16
TGTGCCACCAGCCCTGGACAGGGGGATGGCACAGATGCGCAGTATTTT
CATSPGQGDGTDAQYF
>TRBJ2-3|TRBD1|NA|TRBV5-1|14
TGCGCCAGCAGCTTGACAGGGGACGGAGATACGCAGTATTTT
CASSLTGDGDTQYF
>TRBJ2-3|TRBD2|many|TRBV29-1|15
TGCAGCGTTCTACCGGGACTAGCGGGGCAGGGTACGCAGTATTTT
CSVLPGLAGQGTQYF